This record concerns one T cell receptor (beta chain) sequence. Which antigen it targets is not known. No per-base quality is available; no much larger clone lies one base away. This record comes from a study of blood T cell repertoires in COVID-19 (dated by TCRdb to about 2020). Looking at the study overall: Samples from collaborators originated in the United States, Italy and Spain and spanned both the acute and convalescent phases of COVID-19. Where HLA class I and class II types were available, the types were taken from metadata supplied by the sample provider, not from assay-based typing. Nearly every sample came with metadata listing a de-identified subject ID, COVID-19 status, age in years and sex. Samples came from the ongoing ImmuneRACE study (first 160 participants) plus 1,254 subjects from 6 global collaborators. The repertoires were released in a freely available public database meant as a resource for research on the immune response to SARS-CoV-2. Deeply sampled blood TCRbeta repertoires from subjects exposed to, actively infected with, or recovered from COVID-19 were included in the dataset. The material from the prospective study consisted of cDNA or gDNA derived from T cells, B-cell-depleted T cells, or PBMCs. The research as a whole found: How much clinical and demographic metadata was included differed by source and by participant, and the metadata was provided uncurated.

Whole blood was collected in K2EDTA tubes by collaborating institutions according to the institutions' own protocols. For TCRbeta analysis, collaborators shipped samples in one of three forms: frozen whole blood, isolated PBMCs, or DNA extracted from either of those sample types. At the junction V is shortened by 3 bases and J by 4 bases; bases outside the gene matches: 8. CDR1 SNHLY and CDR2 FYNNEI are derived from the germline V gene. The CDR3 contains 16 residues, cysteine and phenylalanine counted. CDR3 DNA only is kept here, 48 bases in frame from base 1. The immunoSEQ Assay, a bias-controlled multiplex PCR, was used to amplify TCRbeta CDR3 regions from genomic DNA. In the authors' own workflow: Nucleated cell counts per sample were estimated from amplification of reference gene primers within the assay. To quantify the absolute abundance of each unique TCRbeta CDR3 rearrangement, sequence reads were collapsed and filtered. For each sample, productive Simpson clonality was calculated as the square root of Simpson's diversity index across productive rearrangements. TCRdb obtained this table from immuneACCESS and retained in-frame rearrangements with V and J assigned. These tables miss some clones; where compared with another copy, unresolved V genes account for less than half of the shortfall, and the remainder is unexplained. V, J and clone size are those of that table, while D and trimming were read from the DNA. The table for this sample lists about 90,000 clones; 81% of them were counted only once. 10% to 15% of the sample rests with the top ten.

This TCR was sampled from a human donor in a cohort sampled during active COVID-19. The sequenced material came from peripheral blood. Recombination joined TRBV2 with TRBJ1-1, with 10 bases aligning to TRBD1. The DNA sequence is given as TGTGCCAGCAGTGAGCCGGGACAGGGGAGAGGCACTGAAGCTTTCTTT. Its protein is CASSEPGQGRGTEAFF. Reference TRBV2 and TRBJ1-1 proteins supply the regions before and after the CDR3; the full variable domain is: EPEVTQTPSHQVTQMGQEVILRCVPISNHLYFYWYRQILGQKVEFLVSFYNNEISEKSEIFDDQFSVERPDGSNFTLKIRSTKLEDSAMYFCASSEPGQGRGTEAFFGQGTRLTVV.